The 15 T cell receptor beta chains below were found in one sample sequenced in a study of T cells in Graves' hyperthyroidism and ophthalmopathy. RNA transcripts served as the template for amplifying TCR beta CDR3 regions. The study used the HTBI primer set for a first-round RT-PCR of the TCR CDR3. TCRdb re-called the multiplex PCR reads through MiXCR, storing one row per CDR3 protein. Among more than 550,000 distinct CDR3 sequences listed, 45% were seen once. Sequencing was carried out using peripheral blood or thyroid tissue (not recorded which). All receptors come from an adult man with Graves' disease, either hyperthyroidism or ophthalmopathy (not recorded which).

This clonotype came up a few times. This chain links TRBV19 with TRBJ1-1, with D maybe TRBD1 (6 bases). Germline V gene data show CDR1 as LNHDA and CDR2 as SQIVND (reference sequence). This CDR3 has 14 amino acids. V was pared by 7 bases and J by 5 bases, with 17 bases between. CDR3 protein: CASNSHREETEAFF. The CDR3 nucleotides read TGTGCCAGTAACTCACACAGGGAGGAAACTGAAGCTTTCTTT.

Notes on this clonotype: One base away lies a much larger clone, so this may be a sequencing read error. This sequence joins TRBV7-3 and TRBJ2-7, with D hard to call. The CDR3 is 13 amino acids. Trimming shortened V by 8 bases and J by 3 bases, and 14 bases separated the two germline ends. The germline V gene has CDR1 SGHTA and CDR2 FQGTGA. For the CDR3, the DNA is TGTGCCAGCGGCGCCGACATGGGCTACGAGCAGTACTTC. Encoded protein: CASGADMGYEQYF.

This clonotype has at least ten counts. The chain couples TRBV15 to TRBJ1-6; D is uncertain. The length of the CDR3 is 16 residues. Germline V gene lookup returns CDR1 LNHNV and CDR2 YYDKDF (reference sequence). The germline V and J ends were trimmed by 0 bases and 8 bases, with 14 bases remaining between them. For the CDR3, the DNA is TGTGCCACCAGCAGAGATCTCCCAGATGAGGATTCACCCCTCCACTTT. This sequence encodes CATSRDLPDEDSPLHF. The whole variable domain, remainder taken from reference TRBV15 and TRBJ1-6, is DAMVIQNPRYQVTQFGKPVTLSCSQTLNHNVMYWYQQKSSQAPKLLFHYYDKDFNNEADTPDNFQSRRPNTSFCFLDIRSPGLGDTAMYLCATSRDLPDEDSPLHFGNGTRLTVT.

The sample holds a few counts of this clonotype. The genes are TRBV12-3 or TRBV12-4 and TRBJ1-1; D unresolved. The CDR3 extends over 14 amino acids. Deletions cut 1 base from V and 8 bases from J, with 14 bases between. CDR3 in amino acids: CASSLGLRTDEAFF. The CDR3 DNA reads as TGTGCCAGCAGTTTAGGGCTGCGAACTGACGAAGCTTTCTTT.

This chain links TRBV5-1 with TRBJ1-2, with D perhaps TRBD1 (5 bases). The CDR3 runs 14 residues. V was trimmed by 1 base and J by 4 bases, leaving 11 bases between them. Germline CDR1 and CDR2: SGHRS and YFSETQ. CDR3 nucleotides: TGCGCCAGCAGCTTGAGCGAGGGGATCTATGGCTACACCTTC. It codes for CASSLSEGIYGYTF.

The chain has TRBV7-9 and TRBJ1-5; no definite D call. Trimming removed 7 bases at V and 0 bases at J, with 10 bases between. CDR3 size: 14 residues. Looked up from germline, CDR1 is SEHNR and CDR2 is FQNEAQ (reference sequence). CDR3 sequence (DNA): TGTGCCAGCACGGCGCCCGTTAGCAATCAGCCCCAGCATTTT. It is translated as CASTAPVSNQPQHF. Together with reference TRBV7-9 and TRBJ1-5, the CDR3 gives the full variable domain: DTGVSQNPRHKITKRGQNVTFRCDPISEHNRLYWYRQTLGQGPEFLTYFQNEAQLEKSRLLSDRFSAERPKGSFSTLEIQRTEQGDSAMYLCASTAPVSNQPQHFGDGTRLSIL.

This clonotype was seen more than once but under ten times. This chain joins TRBV10-3 and TRBJ1-5; a possible D gene is TRBD1 (8 bases). Judging by the DNA end, TRBJ2-3 fits better; the J call may be wrong. The CDR3 contains 15 residues. Germline V gene sequence: CDR1 ENHRY, CDR2 SYGVKD. This CDR3 is CAISHDRGGPDTQYF. The CDR3 coding sequence is TGTGCCATCAGTCATGACAGGGGAGGGCCAGATACGCAGTATTTT.

This clonotype is a singleton in its sample. The chain employs TRBV20-1 and TRBJ2-5, with D possibly TRBD1 on 5 matching bases. CDR3 length: 15 residues. Germline V gives CDR1 DFQATT, CDR2 SNEGSKA (reference sequence). Trimming removed 3 bases from V and 1 base from J, with 15 bases in between. DNA of the CDR3: TGCAGTGCTAGTGGGTCGACAGTAGGCCAAGAGACCCAGTACTTC. Residues: CSASGSTVGQETQYF.

The rearrangement links TRBV5-7 to TRBJ1-4; D gene unclear. TRBV5-7 is filed as an ORF, its function uncertain. CDR3 length: 17 residues. V was cut by 1 base and J by 4 bases, with 17 bases left in between. CDR3 sequence reads: CASSLLGYPGGNEKLFF. In DNA, the CDR3 is TGTGCCAGCAGCTTGTTAGGGTATCCCGGTGGTAATGAAAAACTGTTTTTT.

The chain carries TRBV11-2 and TRBJ2-7, with 10 bases fitting TRBD2. V shed 6 bases and J 0 bases; nucleotides not matched to a gene: 2. CDR1 is SGHAT and CDR2 is FQNNGV in the germline V gene. The CDR3 has 14 amino acids. The CDR3 DNA reads TGTGCCAGCAGAGGGACTAGCGACTCCTACGAGCAGTACTTC. Protein: CASRGTSDSYEQYF.

This clonotype appeared a few times. CDR3 nucleotides: TGTGCCAGCAGCTTAAGCCAAGGGGAAGAGACCCAGTACTTC. Amino acid sequence: CASSLSQGEETQYF. The rearrangement joins TRBV10-3 to TRBJ2-5; possibly TRBD1 for D (5 bases). Trimming cost V 10 bases and J 3 bases, with 18 bases left between them. Germline V CDR1 and CDR2: ENHRY, SYGVKD. The CDR3 is 14 amino acids.

This clonotype was found a few times. The chain couples TRBV9 to TRBJ2-5; D is possibly TRBD1 (5 bases). This CDR3 region has 15 residues. Germline values: CDR1 SGDLS, CDR2 YYNGEE. Trimming removed 1 base at V and 5 bases at J, with 15 bases between. CDR3 bases: TGTGCCAGCAGCGTATCTTCCCAGGGTGGGGAGACCCAGTACTTC. Protein: CASSVSSQGGETQYF.

The chain links TRBV7-9 to TRBJ2-7; 10 bases agree with TRBD1. The CDR3 totals 21 residues. J lost 4 bases, V lost 4 bases, and 25 bases had no gene match. The V gene's germline CDR1 is SEHNR and CDR2 FQNEAQ (reference sequence). This chain's CDR3 is CASSSPFFRDRGKNDLYEQYF. Here the CDR3 DNA reads TGTGCCAGCAGCTCCCCCTTCTTCCGGGACAGGGGAAAGAACGACCTTTACGAGCAGTACTTC. Complete variable domain (other parts from reference TRBV7-9 and TRBJ2-7): DTGVSQNPRHKITKRGQNVTFRCDPISEHNRLYWYRQTLGQGPEFLTYFQNEAQLEKSRLLSDRFSAERPKGSFSTLEIQRTEQGDSAMYLCASSSPFFRDRGKNDLYEQYFGPGTRLTVT.

This clonotype was observed a handful of times. The V and J genes are TRBV9 and TRBJ1-2, with unresolved D. The germline gives CDR1 SGDLS, CDR2 YYNGEE. V lost 3 bases to trimming and J lost 6 bases, with 21 bases between them. The CDR3 runs to 16 residues. CDR3 bases: TGTGCCAGCAGCGCGGAGAGCCCCTGGGCAGGCGATGGCTACACCTTC. It codes for CASSAESPWAGDGYTF.

The chain has TRBV7-8 and TRBJ2-5; D remains ambiguous. The CDR3 loop spans 14 amino acids. CDR1 and CDR2 from the germline V gene are SGHVS and FQNEAQ. V lost 0 bases, J lost 9 bases, and 14 bases lay in between. CDR3 nucleotides: TGTGCCAGCAGCTTAGCGTCTGAGGTTCAGCCCCAGTACTTC. It codes for CASSLASEVQPQYF.